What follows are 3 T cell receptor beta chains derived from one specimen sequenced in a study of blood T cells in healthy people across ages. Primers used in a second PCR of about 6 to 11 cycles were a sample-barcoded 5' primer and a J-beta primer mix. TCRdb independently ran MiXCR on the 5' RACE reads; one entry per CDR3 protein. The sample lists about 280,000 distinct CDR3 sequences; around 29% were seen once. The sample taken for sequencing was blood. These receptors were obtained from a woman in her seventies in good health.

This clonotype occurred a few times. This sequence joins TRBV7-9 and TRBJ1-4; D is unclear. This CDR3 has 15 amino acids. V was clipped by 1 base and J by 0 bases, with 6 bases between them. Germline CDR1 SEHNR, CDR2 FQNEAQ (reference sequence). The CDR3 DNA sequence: TGTGCCAGCAGCTTAGAAGGGTCAACTAATGAAAAACTGTTTTTT. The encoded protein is CASSLEGSTNEKLFF.

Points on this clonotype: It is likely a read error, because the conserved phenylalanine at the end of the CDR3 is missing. In DNA, the CDR3 is TGTGCCAGCGAACCAGCTCTCTCCTCCTACGAGCAGTACCTC. As protein: CASEPALSSYEQYL. V and J are TRBV6-2 or TRBV6-3 and TRBJ2-7; no firm D call. This CDR3 contains 14 residues. The ends were cut back, 8 bases at V and 0 bases at J, with 14 bases in the middle. Germline CDR1 reads MNHEY; CDR2 reads SVGEGT.

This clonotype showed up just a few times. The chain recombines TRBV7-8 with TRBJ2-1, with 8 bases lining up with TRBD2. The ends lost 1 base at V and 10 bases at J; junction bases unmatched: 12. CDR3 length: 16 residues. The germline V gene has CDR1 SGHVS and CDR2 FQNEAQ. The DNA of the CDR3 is TGTGCCAGCAGCTTAGTAGGGGGAGCGGGAGAAAGGGAGCAGTTCTTC. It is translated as CASSLVGGAGEREQFF.